This record covers a single T cell receptor beta chain. Its specificity is unknown. Trimming shortened V by 3 bases and J by 9 bases, and 9 bases separated the two germline ends. This CDR3 has 12 residues. Germline CDR1 reads SGHTA; CDR2 reads FQGNSA. The sample is drawn from a study of blood T cells in healthy people across ages. A second 7 to 11 cycle PCR used barcoded and J-beta primers. A single record per CDR3 protein comes from TCRdb applying MiXCR to the 5' RACE reads. The sample shows fewer than 800,000 distinct CDR3 sequences, about 21% of them seen only once. Study results and caveats: Diversity estimates from one million T cells were considered underestimates. Nothing was known about donor CMV status, and this possibly confounded expanded clonotype changes.

Input material: blood. The sequence derives from a man aged 70-80 years in good health. The chain is built from TRBV7-2 and TRBJ2-1; D possibly corresponds to TRBD2 (5 bases). The CDR3 region is CASSFLATEQFF. The DNA for the CDR3 is TGTGCCAGCAGCTTCTTAGCGACTGAGCAGTTCTTC.